This TCR beta chain was identified in a study of T cell repertoires in cytomegalovirus infection. Study at large: Indicated by public TCR beta signatures were CMV infection and matching HLA type. Overall study results and limits: CMV-specific HLA-C-restricted TCR beta clonotypes dominated the ex vivo response. Based on cumulative public TCR beta family frequency, carriers of CMV plus the relevant HLA were identified.

Using its own MiXCR run on the reads, TCRdb lists one record per CDR3 protein. The data contain approximately 700,000 distinct CDR3 sequences, 35% of them singletons. Of note for this clonotype: Its antigen is currently unknown.

The TCR originated in a human donor in good health (CMV status not recorded). Some clones in this sample may be carry-over from other donors' samples. The sequenced material came from PBMCs.

The CDR3 DNA reads as TGTGCCAGCAGTGACCCAATCTCCTACAATGAGCAGTTCTTC. It translates to CASSDPISYNEQFF. This rearrangement joins TRBV6-1 to TRBJ2-1; D is uncertain. This CDR3 comprises 14 residues. Trimming took off 3 bases at V and 0 bases at J, with 6 bases between the two ends. Germline values: CDR1 MNHNS, CDR2 SASEGT.